This TCR beta chain derives from a study of T cells in Graves' hyperthyroidism and ophthalmopathy. The study's findings and limits: Ophthalmopathy could be told apart from stable hyperthyroidism with a 13 V-J model. Before onset, by a median of approximately 5.9 months, the model predicted ophthalmopathy.

The CDR3 is 16 residues long. Germline V CDR1 and CDR2: SGHAT, FQNNGV. Trimming shortened V by 5 bases and J by 4 bases, and 20 bases separated the two germline ends. This clonotype was seen a few times. As yet, its antigen is unknown. TCR beta CDR3 region amplification was performed from RNA transcripts. TCR CDR3 regions were first amplified by RT-PCR with HTBI primers. TCRdb ran MiXCR on the multiplex PCR reads and lists one entry per CDR3 protein. The data show hundreds of thousands of distinct CDR3 sequences, with over 15% seen just once and around 18% held by the top ten. The source of this sequence is a woman aged 18-29 years with Graves' hyperthyroidism. The chain couples TRBV11-2 to TRBJ1-1; D perhaps matches TRBD1 (5 bases). The sample comprised blood. The CDR3 protein is CASSPRGWGGVTEAFF. DNA for the CDR3: TGTGCCAGCAGCCCCCGGGGGTGGGGGGGAGTCACTGAAGCTTTCTTT.